One sample yielded the 6 T cell receptor beta chains listed below, sequenced in a study of metastatic and nonmetastatic thyroid tumors. Every patient underwent thyroid surgery untreated. TCRdb ran MiXCR on the PCR reads. The sample shows approximately 70,000 clones, approximately 4.1% of them seen only once. Material for sequencing was blood. All receptors derive from a female donor with papillary thyroid cancer or a benign thyroid nodule (not recorded which). Some clones in this sample may be carry-over from other donors' samples.

This chain links TRBV6-1 with TRBJ2-7; a weak D match, TRBD1 (5 bases). This CDR3 contains 13 residues. CDR1 and CDR2 (germline): MNHNS, SASEGT. Trimming took 4 bases from V and 3 from J, leaving 10 bases between them. The CDR3 is CASSGGPIYEQYF. DNA of the CDR3: TGTGCCAGCAGTGGGGGCCCTATCTACGAGCAGTACTTC.

This clone has a count of ten or more. This chain connects TRBV5-1 to TRBJ2-7; D uncertain. V was cut by 1 base and J by 4 bases, with 15 bases left in between. CDR1 is SGHRS, CDR2 YFSETQ, per germline. This CDR3 comprises 15 residues. For the CDR3, the DNA is TGCGCCAGCAGCTTGATGGGAAACTCACCATACGAGCAGTACTTC. Encoded protein: CASSLMGNSPYEQYF.

This clone was seen at least ten times. The chain couples TRBV28 to TRBJ2-3, with TRBD2 as a possible D gene (6 bases). Germline CDR1 is MDHEN and CDR2 is SYDVKM. Between the trimmed V and J ends, which lost 2 bases and 8 bases, there was a span of 14 bases. The CDR3 sequence is 14 residues long. Written as DNA, the CDR3 is TGTGCCAGCAGTTTACGAGGTCCCGGGGGTACGCAGTATTTT. This codes for CASSLRGPGGTQYF.

This clone has a count of ten or more. The CDR3 protein is CASSIEGRGAGDTEAFF. The CDR3 DNA follows: TGTGCCAGTAGTATAGAAGGCAGGGGGGCCGGGGACACTGAAGCTTTCTTT. J is TRBJ1-1 and V is TRBV19; 7 positions match TRBD1. The CDR3 is 17 amino acids. Trimming at V came to 0 bases and at J to 3 bases, leaving 10 bases not matched to a gene. Germline loops: CDR1 LNHDA, CDR2 SQIVND (reference sequence). The variable domain in full, completed from reference TRBV19 and TRBJ1-1, reads DGGITQSPKYLFRKEGQNVTLSCEQNLNHDAMYWYRQDPGQGLRLIYYSQIVNDFQKGDIAEGYSVSREKKESFPLTVTSAQKNPTAFYLCASSIEGRGAGDTEAFFGQGTRLTVV.

This chain uses TRBV2 with TRBJ2-7, with 7 bases that match TRBD1. The V segment lost 6 bases and the J segment 0 bases; nucleotides outside the gene matches: 8. The CDR3 runs 15 residues. The germline V gene encodes CDR1 SNHLY and CDR2 FYNNEI. As DNA, the CDR3 is TGTGCCAGCAGGTACCGGGACAGCATCTCCTACGAGCAGTACTTC. This codes for CASRYRDSISYEQYF. The full variable domain, in which reference TRBV2 and TRBJ2-7 provide the parts outside the CDR3, is EPEVTQTPSHQVTQMGQEVILRCVPISNHLYFYWYRQILGQKVEFLVSFYNNEISEKSEIFDDQFSVERPDGSNFTLKIRSTKLEDSAMYFCASRYRDSISYEQYFGPGTRLTVT.

This clone was detected a few times. V gene TRBV10-3 combines with J gene TRBJ2-3; possibly TRBD1 or TRBD2 for D (6 bases each). V was shortened by 4 bases and J by 6 bases, with 17 bases between the two germline ends. The CDR3 extends over 15 amino acids. Germline V CDR1 and CDR2: ENHRY, SYGVKD. CDR3 nucleotide sequence: TGTGCCATCAGTGGGGGGGCTACCACTAGGGATACGCAGTATTTT. It codes for CAISGGATTRDTQYF.